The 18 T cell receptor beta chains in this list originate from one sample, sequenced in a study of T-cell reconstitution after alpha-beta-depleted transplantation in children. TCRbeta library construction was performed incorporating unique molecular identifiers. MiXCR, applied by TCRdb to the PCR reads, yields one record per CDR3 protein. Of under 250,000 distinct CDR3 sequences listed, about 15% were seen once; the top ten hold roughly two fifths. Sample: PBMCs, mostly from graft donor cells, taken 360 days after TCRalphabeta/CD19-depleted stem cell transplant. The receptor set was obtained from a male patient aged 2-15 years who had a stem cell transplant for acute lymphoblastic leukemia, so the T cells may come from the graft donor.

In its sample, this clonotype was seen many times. Written as DNA, the CDR3 is TGTGCCAGCAGTTTTGTTGACACCGGGGAGCTGTTTTTT. Translation gives CASSFVDTGELFF. The J gene is TRBJ2-2, the V gene TRBV5-5; unclear D gene. V lost 5 bases, J lost 3 bases, and 8 bases lay in between. Per the germline V gene, CDR1 is SGHKS and CDR2 is YYEKEE (reference sequence). This CDR3 spans 13 amino acids.

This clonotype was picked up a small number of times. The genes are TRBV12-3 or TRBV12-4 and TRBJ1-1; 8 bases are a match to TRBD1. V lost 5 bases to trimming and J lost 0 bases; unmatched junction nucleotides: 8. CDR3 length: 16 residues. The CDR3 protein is CASSPVQGVMNTEAFF. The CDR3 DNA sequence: TGTGCCAGCAGTCCTGTACAGGGGGTAATGAACACTGAAGCTTTCTTT.

CDR3 sequence: CASSLNLWPGVNNEQFF. The CDR3 nucleotides read TGTGCCAGCAGCTTAAATCTTTGGCCCGGGGTAAACAATGAGCAGTTCTTC. The rearrangement links TRBV11-2 to TRBJ2-1, with a possible D match to TRBD2 (5 bases). With 2 bases removed from V and 5 bases from J, the gap between germline ends came to 19 bases. There are 17 residues in the CDR3. Per germline, CDR1 SGHAT and CDR2 FQNNGV.

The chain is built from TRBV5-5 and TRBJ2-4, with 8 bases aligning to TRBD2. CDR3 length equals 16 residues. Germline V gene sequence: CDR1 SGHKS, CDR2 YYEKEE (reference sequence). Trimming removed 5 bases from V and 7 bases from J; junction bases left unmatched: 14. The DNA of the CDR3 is TGTGCCAGCAGTTTGCTCAGCGGGGGCAAAAGGAACATTCAGTACTTC. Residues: CASSLLSGGKRNIQYF.

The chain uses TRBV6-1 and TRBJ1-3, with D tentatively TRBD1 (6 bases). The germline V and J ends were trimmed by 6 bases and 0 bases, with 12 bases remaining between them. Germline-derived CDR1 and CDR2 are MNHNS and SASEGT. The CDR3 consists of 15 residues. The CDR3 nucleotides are TGTGCCAGCAGGGAACAGGGAGGCTCTGGAAACACCATATATTTT. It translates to CASREQGGSGNTIYF.

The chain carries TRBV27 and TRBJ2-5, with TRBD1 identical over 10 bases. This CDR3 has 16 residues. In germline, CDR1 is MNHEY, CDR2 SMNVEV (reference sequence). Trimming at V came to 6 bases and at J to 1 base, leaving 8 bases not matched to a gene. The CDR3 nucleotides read TGTGCCAGCAGGACTGGGACAGGGGTCTTCCAAGAGACCCAGTACTTC. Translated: CASRTGTGVFQETQYF.

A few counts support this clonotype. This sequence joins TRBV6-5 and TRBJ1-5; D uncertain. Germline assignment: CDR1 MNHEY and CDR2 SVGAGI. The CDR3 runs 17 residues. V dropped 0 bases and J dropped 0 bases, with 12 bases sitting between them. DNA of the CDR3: TGTGCCAGCAGTTACTCGGGGAGCCAGATTAGCAATCAGCCCCAGCATTTT. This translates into CASSYSGSQISNQPQHF.

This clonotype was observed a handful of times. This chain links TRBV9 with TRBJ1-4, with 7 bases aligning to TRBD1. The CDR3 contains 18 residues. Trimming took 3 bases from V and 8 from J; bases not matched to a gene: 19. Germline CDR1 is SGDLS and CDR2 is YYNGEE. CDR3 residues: CASSDNQKRAGGPEKLFF. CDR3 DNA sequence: TGTGCCAGCAGCGACAACCAGAAGAGGGCAGGGGGGCCCGAAAAACTGTTTTTT.

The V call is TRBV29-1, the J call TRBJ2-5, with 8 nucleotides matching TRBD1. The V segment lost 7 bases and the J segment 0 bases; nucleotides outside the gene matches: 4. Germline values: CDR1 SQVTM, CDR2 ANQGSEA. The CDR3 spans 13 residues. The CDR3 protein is CSAYRGDQETQYF. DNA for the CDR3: TGCAGCGCCTACAGGGGGGACCAAGAGACCCAGTACTTC. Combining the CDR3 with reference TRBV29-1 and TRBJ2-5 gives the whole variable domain SAVISQKPSRDICQRGTSLTIQCQVDSQVTMMFWYRQQPGQSLTLIATANQGSEATYESGFVIDKFPISRPNLTFSTLTVSNMSPEDSSIYLCSAYRGDQETQYFGPGTRLLVL.

The CDR3 reads CASSLQGDTQYF. The CDR3 DNA is TGTGCCAGCAGCCTACAGGGGGATACGCAGTATTTT. The J gene is TRBJ2-3, the V gene TRBV2; TRBD1 matches 7 bases. Germline V CDR1 and CDR2: SNHLY, FYNNEI. Trimming took 6 bases from V and 6 from J; bases not matched to a gene: 3. The CDR3 contains 12 residues.

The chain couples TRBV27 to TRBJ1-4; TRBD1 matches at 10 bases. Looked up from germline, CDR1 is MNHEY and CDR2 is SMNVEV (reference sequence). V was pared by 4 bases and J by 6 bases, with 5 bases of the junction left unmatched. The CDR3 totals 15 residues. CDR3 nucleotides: TGTGCCAGCAGTTCGGCCGGGACAGGGGATGAAAAACTGTTTTTT. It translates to CASSSAGTGDEKLFF.

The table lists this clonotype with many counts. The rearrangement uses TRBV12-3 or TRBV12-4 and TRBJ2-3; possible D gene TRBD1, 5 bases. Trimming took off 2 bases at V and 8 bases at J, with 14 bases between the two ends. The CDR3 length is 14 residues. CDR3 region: CASSLSAGHATQYF. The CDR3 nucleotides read TGTGCCAGCAGTTTAAGCGCAGGGCACGCTACGCAGTATTTT.

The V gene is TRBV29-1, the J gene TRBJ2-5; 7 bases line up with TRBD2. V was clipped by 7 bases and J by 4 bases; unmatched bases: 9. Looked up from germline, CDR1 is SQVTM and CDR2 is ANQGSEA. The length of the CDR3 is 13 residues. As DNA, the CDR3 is TGCAGCGGAACCGGGACTACGATAGAGACCCAGTACTTC. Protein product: CSGTGTTIETQYF.

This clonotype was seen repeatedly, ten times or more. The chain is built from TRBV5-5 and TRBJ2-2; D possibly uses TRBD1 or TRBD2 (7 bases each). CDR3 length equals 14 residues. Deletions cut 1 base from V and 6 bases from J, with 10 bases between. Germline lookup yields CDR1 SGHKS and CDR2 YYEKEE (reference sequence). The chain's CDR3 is CASSLSGGAGELFF. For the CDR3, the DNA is TGTGCCAGCAGCTTGTCAGGGGGGGCCGGGGAGCTGTTTTTT.

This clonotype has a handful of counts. The CDR3 DNA is TGCAGCGTTGAGGGGGGACATCCTGAAGCTTTCTTT. Translating gives CSVEGGHPEAFF. The V call is TRBV29-1, the J call TRBJ1-1; tentative D call: TRBD1 (6 bases). With 3 bases removed from V and 6 bases from J, the gap between germline ends came to 11 bases. This CDR3 region has 12 residues. Looked up from germline, CDR1 is SQVTM and CDR2 is ANQGSEA.

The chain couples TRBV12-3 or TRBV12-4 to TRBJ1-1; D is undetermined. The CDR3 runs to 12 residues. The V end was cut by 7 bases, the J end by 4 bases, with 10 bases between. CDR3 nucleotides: TGTGCCAGCACCCCGGGAGGCACTGAAGCTTTCTTT. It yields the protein CASTPGGTEAFF.

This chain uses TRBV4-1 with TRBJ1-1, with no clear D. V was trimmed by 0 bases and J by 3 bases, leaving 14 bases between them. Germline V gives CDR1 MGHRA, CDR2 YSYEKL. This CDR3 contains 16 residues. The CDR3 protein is CASSQDWAVIYTEAFF. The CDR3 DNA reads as TGCGCCAGCAGCCAAGATTGGGCCGTCATTTACACTGAAGCTTTCTTT.

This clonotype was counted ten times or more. CDR3 sequence: CSAGLAGNSYNEQFF. Written as DNA, the CDR3 is TGCAGTGCTGGTCTAGCGGGAAACTCCTACAATGAGCAGTTCTTC. V gene TRBV20-1 combines with J gene TRBJ2-1; 9 bases align to TRBD2. Germline-derived CDR1 and CDR2 are DFQATT and SNEGSKA (reference sequence). V was pared by 5 bases and J by 0 bases, with 5 bases of the junction left unmatched. The CDR3 runs to 15 residues.